This T cell receptor (beta chain) is drawn from a study of vaccination effects on CD4 cells after COVID-19. Study results and caveats: Late post-vaccination, clones induced by infection and those induced by vaccine underwent marked clonal contraction.

Sequencing used immunoSEQ multiplex PCR; TCRdb keeps in-frame clones, though not all of them. The table includes around 66,000 clones, just under 75% detected once. This CDR3 is 15 amino acids long. With regard to this clone: What it recognizes is unknown.

Culturing for about 10 days preceded CD4+ T cell isolation. Each person got two doses of an mRNA SARS-CoV-2 vaccine, BNT162b2 or mRNA-1273. Nucleocapsid antibodies were negative in the vaccine recipients, who had never had SARS-CoV-2 infection. Replacing half the medium with IL-2 medium was done on days 3 and 7. The source is a human donor who received a COVID-19 vaccine. The rearrangement links TRBV21-1 to TRBJ1-2. TRBV21-1 is an annotated pseudogene. This sample comprised CD4+ T cells from PBMCs cultured without peptide, obtained after COVID-19 vaccination. This CDR3 is CASSPRGSRGYGYTF. The CDR3 DNA follows: TGTGCCAGCAGCCCCCGGGGGAGCCGAGGCTATGGCTACACCTTC.